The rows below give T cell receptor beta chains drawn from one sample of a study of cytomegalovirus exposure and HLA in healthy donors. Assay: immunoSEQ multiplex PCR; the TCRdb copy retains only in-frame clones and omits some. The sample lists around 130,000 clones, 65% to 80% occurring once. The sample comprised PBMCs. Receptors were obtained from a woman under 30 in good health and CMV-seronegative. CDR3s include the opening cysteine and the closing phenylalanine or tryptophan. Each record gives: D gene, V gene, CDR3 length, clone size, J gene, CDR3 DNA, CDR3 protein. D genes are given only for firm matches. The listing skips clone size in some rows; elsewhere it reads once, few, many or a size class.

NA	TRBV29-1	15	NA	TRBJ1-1	TGCAGCTACGGATCCTCAGGGGATCCAGACACTGAAGCTTTCTTT	CSYGSSGDPDTEAFF
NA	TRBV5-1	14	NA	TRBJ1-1	TGCGCCAGCAGCTTGGGGACAGAGAACACTGAAGCTTTCTTT	CASSLGTENTEAFF
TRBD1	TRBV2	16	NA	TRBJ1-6	TGTGCCAGCAGTGGCACCCGGACAGGGTGGCCCATCCTCCTCCACTTT	CASSGTRTGWPILLHF
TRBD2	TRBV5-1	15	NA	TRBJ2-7	TGCGCCAGCAGCTCCCCATCAGCGGGAGTCGACGAGCAGTACTTC	CASSSPSAGVDEQYF
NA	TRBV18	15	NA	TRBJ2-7	TGTGCCAGCTCACCACAGGTCGAGGTTACCTACGAGCAGTACTTC	CASSPQVEVTYEQYF
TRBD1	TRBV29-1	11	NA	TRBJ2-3	TGCAGCGGGTACAGGGGGTCTACGCAGTATTTT	CSGYRGSTQYF
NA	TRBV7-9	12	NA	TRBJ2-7	TGTGCCAGCAGCGGAGAAACCTACGAGCAGTACTTC	CASSGETYEQYF
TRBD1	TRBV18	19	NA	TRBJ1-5	TGTGCCAGCTCGCTATGGTCTCCGGGACAGGGGGTTAGGAATCAGCCCCAGCATTTT	CASSLWSPGQGVRNQPQHF
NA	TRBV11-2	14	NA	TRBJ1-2	TGTGCCAGCAGCTTAGGGCAGGGGACCTATGGCTACACCTTC	CASSLGQGTYGYTF
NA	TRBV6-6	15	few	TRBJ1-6	TGTGCCAGCAGCCAAACAGGAGGGAGAAATTCACCCCTCCACTTT	CASSQTGGRNSPLHF
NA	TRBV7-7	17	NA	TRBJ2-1	TGTGCCAGCAGCTTAGTGGAGGCCCCCCCGGGTGGTAATGAGCAGTTCTTC	CASSLVEAPPGGNEQFF
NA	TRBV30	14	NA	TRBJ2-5	TGTGCCTGGACCCTCTATAAGGGGCAAGAGACCCAGTACTTC	CAWTLYKGQETQYF
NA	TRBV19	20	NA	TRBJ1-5	TGTGCCAGTAGTCCTCGGACAGCCCACGCACCCACGAGGTTCAATCAGCCCCAGCATTTT	CASSPRTAHAPTRFNQPQHF
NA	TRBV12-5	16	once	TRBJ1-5	TGTGCTAGTGGTTTGGAAGGGGGAGATAGCAATCAGCCCCAGCATTTT	CASGLEGGDSNQPQHF
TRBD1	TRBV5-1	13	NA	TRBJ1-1	TGCGCCAGCAGCAGGACAGGGAACACTGAAGCTTTCTTT	CASSRTGNTEAFF
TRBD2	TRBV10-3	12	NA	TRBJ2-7	TGTGCCTCGGGACTAGCTCTGACTGAGCAGTACTTC	CASGLALTEQYF
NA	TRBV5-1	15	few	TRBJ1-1	TGCGCCAGCAGCCCGGCGACGGGGGTGAGCACTGAAGCTTTCTTT	CASSPATGVSTEAFF
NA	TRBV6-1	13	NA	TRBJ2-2	TGTGCCAGCAGTGCCCTAGACACCGGGGAGCTGTTTTTT	CASSALDTGELFF
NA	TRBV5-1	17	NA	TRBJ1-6	TGCGCCAGCAGCTTGGCCCTCCTGCAGGGAGGTAATTCACCCCTCCACTTT	CASSLALLQGGNSPLHF
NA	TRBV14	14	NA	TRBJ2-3	TGTGCCAGCAGCCAACCCCGGGGCACAGATACGCAGTATTTT	CASSQPRGTDTQYF
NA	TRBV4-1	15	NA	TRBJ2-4	TGCGCCAGCAGCCAAGGGGCACTAGCCAAAAACATTCAGTACTTC	CASSQGALAKNIQYF
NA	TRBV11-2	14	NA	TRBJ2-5	TGTGCCAGCAGCCGGGGAGAAAACCAAGAGACCCAGTACTTC	CASSRGENQETQYF
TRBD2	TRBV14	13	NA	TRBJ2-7	TGTGCCAGCAGCCAAGTAGCGGGGAAAGAGCAGTACTTC	CASSQVAGKEQYF
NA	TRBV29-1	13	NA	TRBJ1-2	TGCAGCGGACAGGTTACAGCTAACTATGGCTACACCTTC	CSGQVTANYGYTF
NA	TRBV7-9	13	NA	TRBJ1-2	TGTGCCAGCAGCTTGACAGCTGACTATGGCTACACCTTC	CASSLTADYGYTF
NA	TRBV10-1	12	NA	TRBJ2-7	TGCGCCAGCGCCATCGATGTAGCGGAGCAGTACTTC	CASAIDVAEQYF
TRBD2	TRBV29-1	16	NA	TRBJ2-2	TGCAGCGGGATACTAGCGGGAGCGAGGAACACCGGGGAGCTGTTTTTT	CSGILAGARNTGELFF
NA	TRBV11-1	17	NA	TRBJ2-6	TGTGCCAGCAGTCGGGACATTCAACGCTCTGGGGCCAACGTCCTGACTTTC	CASSRDIQRSGANVLTF
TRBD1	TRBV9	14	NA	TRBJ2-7	TGTGCCAGCAGCAACCGGGACAGGGGCTACGAGCAGTACTTC	CASSNRDRGYEQYF
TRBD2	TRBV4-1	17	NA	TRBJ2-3	TGCGCCAGCAGCCGCCCGACTAGCGGGAGAGGGACAGATACGCAGTATTTT	CASSRPTSGRGTDTQYF
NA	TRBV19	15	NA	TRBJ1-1	TGTGCCACCAAACGGGCGACAGGAGAGAACACTGAAGCTTTCTTT	CATKRATGENTEAFF
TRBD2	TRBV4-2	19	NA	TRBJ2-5	TGTGCCAGCAGCCAAGGGTTAAGAACGCTAGCGGGAAATCAAGAGACCCAGTACTTC	CASSQGLRTLAGNQETQYF
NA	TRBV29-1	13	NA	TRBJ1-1	TGCAGCGTTGAAGTACCGGGAAACACTGAAGCTTTCTTT	CSVEVPGNTEAFF
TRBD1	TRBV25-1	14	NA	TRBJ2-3	TGTGCCAGTGGGAGAGGGACAGGGTCAGATACGCAGTATTTT	CASGRGTGSDTQYF
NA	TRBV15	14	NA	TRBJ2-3	TGTGCCACCAGCAGACCACTACCCGGCGATACGCAGTATTTT	CATSRPLPGDTQYF
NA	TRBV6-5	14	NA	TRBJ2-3	TGTGCCAGCAGTTCAACAGGTAGCACAGATACGCAGTATTTT	CASSSTGSTDTQYF
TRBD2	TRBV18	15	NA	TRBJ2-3	TGTGCCAGCTCTCCGACTAGCGGAAGCACAGATACGCAGTATTTT	CASSPTSGSTDTQYF
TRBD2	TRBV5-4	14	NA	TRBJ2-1	TGTGCCAGCGGGCCGGGAGGAAACCACAATGAGCAGTTCTTC	CASGPGGNHNEQFF
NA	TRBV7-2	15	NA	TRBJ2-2	TGTGCCAGCAGCTTCCAGGGTGCGCTCGTGTCGGAGCTGTTTTTT	CASSFQGALVSELFF
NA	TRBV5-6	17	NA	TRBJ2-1	TGTGCCAGCAGCTCGGCCCCGGGTCTTAGCTCCTACAATGAGCAGTTCTTC	CASSSAPGLSSYNEQFF
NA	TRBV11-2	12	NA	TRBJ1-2	TGTGCCAGCAGCGCCGGGAGGAATGGCTACACCTTC	CASSAGRNGYTF
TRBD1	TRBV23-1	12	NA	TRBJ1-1	TGCGCCAGCACTCAGGGGGGGATGAAAGCTTTCTTT	CASTQGGMKAFF
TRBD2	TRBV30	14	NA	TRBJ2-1	TGTGCCTGGAGTGGACTAGCGGGAAGAAATGAGCAGTTCTTC	CAWSGLAGRNEQFF
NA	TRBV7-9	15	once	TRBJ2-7	TGTGCCAGCAGCCCGATTGAGACGGGGATCTACGAGCAGTACTTC	CASSPIETGIYEQYF
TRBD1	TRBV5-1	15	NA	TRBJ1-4	TGCGCCAGCAGCTTGGAAGGGACAGGGTATGAAAAACTGTTTTTT	CASSLEGTGYEKLFF
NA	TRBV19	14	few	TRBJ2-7	TGTGCCAGTAGTCTTCAGGGGAGCAAGTACGAGCAGTACTTC	CASSLQGSKYEQYF
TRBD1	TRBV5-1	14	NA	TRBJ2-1	TGCGCCAGCGGGGGACAGGGTCCTTACAATGAGCAGTTCTTC	CASGGQGPYNEQFF
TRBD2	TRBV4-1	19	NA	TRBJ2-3	TGCGCCAGCAGCCAGGTAGTCCTAGCGGGACGAACCGGCACAGATACGCAGTATTTT	CASSQVVLAGRTGTDTQYF